This T cell receptor (beta chain) was observed in a study of T cells in Graves' hyperthyroidism and ophthalmopathy. Study-wide context: Upon initial diagnosis and before any treatment, peripheral blood was collected.

The CDR3 length is 12 residues. Germline loops: CDR1 SGHRS, CDR2 YFSETQ. The ends were cut back, 3 bases at V and 4 bases at J, with 7 bases in the middle. Researchers took RNA transcripts and amplified the TCR beta CDR3 regions from them. With the HTBI primer set, the TCR CDR3 went through a first round of RT-PCR. TCRdb fed the multiplex PCR reads into MiXCR, producing one record per CDR3 protein. The sample has 100,000 to 130,000 distinct CDR3 sequences; approximately 15% are singletons. If no ophthalmopathy progression occurred within 18 months, Graves' hyperthyroidism was stable. The patients, who ranged from 18 to 65 in age, presented with newly diagnosed hyperthyroidism lasting under 2 months.

Sequenced: blood. The V gene is TRBV5-1, the J gene TRBJ1-2; perhaps TRBD1 as D (5 bases). The receptor comes from a woman aged 45 to 65 with Graves' hyperthyroidism. CDR3 coding DNA: TGCGCCAGCAGCTCGACAGTCTATGGCTACACCTTC. Residues: CASSSTVYGYTF.